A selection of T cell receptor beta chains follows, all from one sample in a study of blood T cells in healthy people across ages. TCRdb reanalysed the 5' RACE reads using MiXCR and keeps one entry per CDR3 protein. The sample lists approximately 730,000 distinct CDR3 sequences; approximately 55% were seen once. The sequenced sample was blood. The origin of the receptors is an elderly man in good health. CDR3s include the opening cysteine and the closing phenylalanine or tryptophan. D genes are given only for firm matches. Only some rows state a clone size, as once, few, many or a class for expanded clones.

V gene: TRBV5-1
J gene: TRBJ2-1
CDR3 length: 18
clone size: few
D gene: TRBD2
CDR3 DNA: TGCGCCAGCAGCCCTCGGACTAGCGGGAGGCCCCGGGGCAATGAGCAGTTCTTC
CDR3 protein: CASSPRTSGRPRGNEQFF

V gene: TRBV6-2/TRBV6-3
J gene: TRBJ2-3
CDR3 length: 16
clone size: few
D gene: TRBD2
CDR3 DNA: TGTGCCAGCAGCCAGGGACTAGCGGGGGTCCACAGATACGCGTATTTT
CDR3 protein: CASSQGLAGVHRYAYF

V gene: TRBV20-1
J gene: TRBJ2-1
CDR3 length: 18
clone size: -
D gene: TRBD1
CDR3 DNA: TGCAGTGCTAAGAATCAGGGGGCGATGGGCAGCTCCTACAATGAGCAGTTCTTC
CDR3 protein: CSAKNQGAMGSSYNEQFF

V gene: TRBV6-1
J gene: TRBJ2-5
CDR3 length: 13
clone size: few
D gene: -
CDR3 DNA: TGTGCCAGCGAATGGACCGAGCAAGAGACCCAGTACTTC
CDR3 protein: CASEWTEQETQYF

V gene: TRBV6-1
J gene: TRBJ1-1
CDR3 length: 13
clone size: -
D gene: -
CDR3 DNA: TGTGCCGGCACTGCCTGGGGTGGGACTGAAGCTTTCTTT
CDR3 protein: CAGTAWGGTEAFF

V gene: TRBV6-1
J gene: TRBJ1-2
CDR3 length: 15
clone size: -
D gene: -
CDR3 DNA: TGTGCCAGCAGAATCGGGACACCATCTAACTATGGCTACACCTTC
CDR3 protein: CASRIGTPSNYGYTF

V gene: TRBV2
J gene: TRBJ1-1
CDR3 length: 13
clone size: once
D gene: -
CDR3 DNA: TGTGCCAGCAGTGATGACCATAGCACTGAAGCTTTCTTT
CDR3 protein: CASSDDHSTEAFF

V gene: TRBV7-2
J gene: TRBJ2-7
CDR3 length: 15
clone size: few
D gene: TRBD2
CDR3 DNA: TGTGCCAGCAGCCTCAGGACTAGCGGGTACAATGAGCAGTACTTC
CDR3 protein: CASSLRTSGYNEQYF

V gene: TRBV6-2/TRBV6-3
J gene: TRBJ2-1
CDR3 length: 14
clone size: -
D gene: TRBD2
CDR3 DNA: TGTGCCAGCAGGTCTAGCGGGACCTACAATGAGCAGTTCTTC
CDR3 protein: CASRSSGTYNEQFF

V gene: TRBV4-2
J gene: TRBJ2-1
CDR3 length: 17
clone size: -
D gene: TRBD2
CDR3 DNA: TGTGCCAGCAGCCAATCCCAGGGACTAGCGGGCTACAATGAGCAGTTCTTC
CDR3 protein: CASSQSQGLAGYNEQFF

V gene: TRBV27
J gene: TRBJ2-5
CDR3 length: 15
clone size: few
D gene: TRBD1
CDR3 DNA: TGTGCCAGCAGTCGAACCGGGACAGGGATAAAGACCCAGTACTTC
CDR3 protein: CASSRTGTGIKTQYF

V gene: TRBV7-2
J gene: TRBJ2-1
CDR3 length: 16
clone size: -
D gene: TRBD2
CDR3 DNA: TGTGCCAGCAGCCCGGGACTAGGGATGGGATACAATGGGCAGTTCTTC
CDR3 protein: CASSPGLGMGYNGQFF

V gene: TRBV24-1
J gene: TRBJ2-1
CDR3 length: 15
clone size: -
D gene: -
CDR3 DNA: TGTGCCACCAGTGTGCCTAGCGCACTTTACAATGAGCAGTTCTTC
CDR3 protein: CATSVPSALYNEQFF

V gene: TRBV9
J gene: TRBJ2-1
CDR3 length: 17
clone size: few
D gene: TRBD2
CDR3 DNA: TGTGCCAGCAGCGTAGGGGGCGGGAGGGCCTCTTACAATGAGCAGTTCTTC
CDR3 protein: CASSVGGGRASYNEQFF

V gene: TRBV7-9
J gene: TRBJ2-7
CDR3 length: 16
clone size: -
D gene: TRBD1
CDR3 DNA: TGTGCCAGCAGCTACCCGACAGGGGGCAAAATGAACGAGCAGTACTTC
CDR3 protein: CASSYPTGGKMNEQYF

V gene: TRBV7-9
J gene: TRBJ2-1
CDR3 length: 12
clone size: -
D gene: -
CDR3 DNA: TGTGCCAGCAGCTCCCGGGACTCTGTTCAGTTCTTC
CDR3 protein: CASSSRDSVQFF

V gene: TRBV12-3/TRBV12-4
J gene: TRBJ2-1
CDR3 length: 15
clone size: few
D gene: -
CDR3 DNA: TGTGCCAGCAGGGTCGGGGAAGCGGTTCTCGATGAGCAGTTCTTC
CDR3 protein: CASRVGEAVLDEQFF

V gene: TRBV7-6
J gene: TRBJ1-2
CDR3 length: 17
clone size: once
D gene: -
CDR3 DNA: TGTGCCAGCAGCTACGACGCTCCGGGACCCGGGAACTATGGCTACACCTTC
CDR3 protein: CASSYDAPGPGNYGYTF

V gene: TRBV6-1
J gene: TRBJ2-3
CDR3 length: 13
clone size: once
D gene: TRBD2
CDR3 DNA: TGTGCCAGCGGAGCGGGAGAACACAGATACGCGTATTTT
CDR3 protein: CASGAGEHRYAYF

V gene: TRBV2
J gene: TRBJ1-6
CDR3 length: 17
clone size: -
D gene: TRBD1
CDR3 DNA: TGTGCCAGCACTGAGGGGGTGGACAGGGGGTATAATTCACCCCTCCACTTT
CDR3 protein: CASTEGVDRGYNSPLHF

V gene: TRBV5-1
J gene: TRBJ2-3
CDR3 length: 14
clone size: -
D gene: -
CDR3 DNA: TGCGCCAGCAGCTTGTCAACAGCGACAGATACGCAGTATTTT
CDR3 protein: CASSLSTATDTQYF

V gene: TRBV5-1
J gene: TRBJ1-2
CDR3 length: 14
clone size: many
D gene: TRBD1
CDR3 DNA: TGCGCCAGCAGCCACGGACAGGGAGCGAATGGCTACACCTTC
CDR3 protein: CASSHGQGANGYTF

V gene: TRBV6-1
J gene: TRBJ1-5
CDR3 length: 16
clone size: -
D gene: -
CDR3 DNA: TGTGCCAGCAGTCAATTCGGCGGGGCCCAAAATCAGCCCCAGCATTTT
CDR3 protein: CASSQFGGAQNQPQHF

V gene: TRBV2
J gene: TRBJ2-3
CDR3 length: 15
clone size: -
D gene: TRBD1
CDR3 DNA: TGTGCCAGCAGTGCAGACGGAACGAGGGACAGATACGCGTATTTT
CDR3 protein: CASSADGTRDRYAYF

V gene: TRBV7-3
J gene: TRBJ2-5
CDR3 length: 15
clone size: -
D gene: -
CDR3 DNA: TGTGCCAGCAGTCTACAGGGCGGCGGTAAAGAGACCCAGTACTTC
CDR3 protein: CASSLQGGGKETQYF

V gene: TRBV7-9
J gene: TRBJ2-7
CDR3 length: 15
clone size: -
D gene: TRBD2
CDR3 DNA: TGTGCCAGCAGCTTAGGTCCTCCTAGCGGGAACGAGCAGTACTTC
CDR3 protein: CASSLGPPSGNEQYF

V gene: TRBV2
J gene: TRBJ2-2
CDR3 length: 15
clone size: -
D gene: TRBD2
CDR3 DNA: TGTGCCAGCAGCACCGGAGCGGGAGGGCCCGGGGAGCTGTTTTTT
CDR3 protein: CASSTGAGGPGELFF

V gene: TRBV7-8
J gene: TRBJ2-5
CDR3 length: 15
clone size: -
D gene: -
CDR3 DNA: TGTGCCAGCAGCCCAAGGACCTCCCTCCAAGAGACCCAGTACTTC
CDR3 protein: CASSPRTSLQETQYF

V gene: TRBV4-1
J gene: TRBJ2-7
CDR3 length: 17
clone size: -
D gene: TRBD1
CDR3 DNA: TGCGCCAGCAGCCTCCGACAGGGGAACCTTGGGCACTACGAGCAGTACTTC
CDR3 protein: CASSLRQGNLGHYEQYF

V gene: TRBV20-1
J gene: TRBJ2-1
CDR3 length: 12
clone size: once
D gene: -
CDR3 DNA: TGCAGTGCTAGCCCCTCAAGGAATGAACAGTTCTTC
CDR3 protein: CSASPSRNEQFF

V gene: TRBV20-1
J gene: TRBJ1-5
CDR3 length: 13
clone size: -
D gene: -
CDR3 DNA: TGCAGTGCTAGGGAGACGGGTGATCAGCCCCAGCATTTT
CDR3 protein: CSARETGDQPQHF

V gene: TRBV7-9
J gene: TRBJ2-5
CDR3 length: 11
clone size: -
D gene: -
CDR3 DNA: TGTGCCGGAGGGCCCAACAATGAGCAGTACTTC
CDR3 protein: CAGGPNNEQYF

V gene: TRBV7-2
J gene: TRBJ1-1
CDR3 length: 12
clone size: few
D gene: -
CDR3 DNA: TGTGCCAGCAGCCCCGGACCGGGAGCGGCTTTCTTT
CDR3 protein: CASSPGPGAAFF

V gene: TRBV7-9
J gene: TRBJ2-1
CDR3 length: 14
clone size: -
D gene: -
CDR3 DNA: TGTGCCAGCAGCTTAGAGGGAACCTACAATGAGCAGTTCTTC
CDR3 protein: CASSLEGTYNEQFF

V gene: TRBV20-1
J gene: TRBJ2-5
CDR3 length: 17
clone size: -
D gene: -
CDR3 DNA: TGCAGTGCTAGGTGGAGTCTCCCCACTAGTGAGGCCAATGAGCAGTACTTC
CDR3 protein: CSARWSLPTSEANEQYF

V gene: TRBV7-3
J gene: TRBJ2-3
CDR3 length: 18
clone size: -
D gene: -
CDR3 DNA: TGTGCCAGCAGCCCTACCCCCAGGGGATGGTTTGACACAGATACGCGGTATTTT
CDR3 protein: CASSPTPRGWFDTDTRYF

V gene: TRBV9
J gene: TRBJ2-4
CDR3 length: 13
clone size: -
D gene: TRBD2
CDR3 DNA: TGTGCCAGCAGCCCCAAGGGGCGGGAGGAGCAGTACTTC
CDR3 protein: CASSPKGREEQYF

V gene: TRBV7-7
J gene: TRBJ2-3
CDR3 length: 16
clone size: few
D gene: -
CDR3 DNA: TGTGCTAGCAGCCCCCTTCTGCGACCTAGCACAGATACGCAGTATTTT
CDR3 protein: CASSPLLRPSTDTQYF

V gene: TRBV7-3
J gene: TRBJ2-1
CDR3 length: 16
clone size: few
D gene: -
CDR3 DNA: TGTGCCAGCAGCCCCAGTCCCGAGTGGTCCTACAATGAGCAGTTCTTC
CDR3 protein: CASSPSPEWSYNEQFF

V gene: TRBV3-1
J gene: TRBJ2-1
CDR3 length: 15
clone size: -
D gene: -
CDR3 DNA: TGTGCCAGCAGCCCTACTACCCTCAGTTACAATGAGCAGTTCTTC
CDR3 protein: CASSPTTLSYNEQFF

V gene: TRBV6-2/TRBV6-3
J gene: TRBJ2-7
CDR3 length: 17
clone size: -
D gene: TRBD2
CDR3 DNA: TGTGCCAGCAGGTCCCTCCCTGGGACTAGCGGGAGGTACGAGCAGTACTTC
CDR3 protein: CASRSLPGTSGRYEQYF

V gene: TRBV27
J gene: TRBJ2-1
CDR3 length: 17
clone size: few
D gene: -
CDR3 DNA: TGTGCCAGCAGTCCACGAGGATCAAGGGGCCTTAAAAATGAGCAGTTCTTC
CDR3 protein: CASSPRGSRGLKNEQFF

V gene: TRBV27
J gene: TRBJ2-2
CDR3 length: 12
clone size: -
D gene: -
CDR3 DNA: TGTGCCAGCAGAAGGGCGGCCGGGGAGCTGTTTTTT
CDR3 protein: CASRRAAGELFF

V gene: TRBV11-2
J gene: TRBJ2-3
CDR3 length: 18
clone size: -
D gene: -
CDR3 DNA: TGTGCCAGCAGCTTTCCCTCCTCAGGGGGCGGGAGGGCCCGATACGCGTATTTT
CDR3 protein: CASSFPSSGGGRARYAYF

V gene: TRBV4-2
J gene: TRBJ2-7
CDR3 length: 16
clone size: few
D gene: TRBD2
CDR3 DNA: TGTGCCAGCAGCCCATCCAATCCAGCGGGAGCCTACGAGCAGTACTTC
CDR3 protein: CASSPSNPAGAYEQYF

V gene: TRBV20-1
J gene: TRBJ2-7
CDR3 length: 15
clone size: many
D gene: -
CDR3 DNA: TGCAGTGCTAGCAGAGTAGGTCGGGATTACTACGAGCAGTACTTC
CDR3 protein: CSASRVGRDYYEQYF

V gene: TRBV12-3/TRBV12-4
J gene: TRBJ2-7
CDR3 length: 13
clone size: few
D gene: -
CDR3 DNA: TGTGCCAGCAGTTTACAGGGTATGGACGAGCAGTACTTC
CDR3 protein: CASSLQGMDEQYF

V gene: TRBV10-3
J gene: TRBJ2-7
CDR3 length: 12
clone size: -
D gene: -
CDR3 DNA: TGTGCCATCAGTGGTGGTTCGTACGAGCAGTACTTC
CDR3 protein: CAISGGSYEQYF

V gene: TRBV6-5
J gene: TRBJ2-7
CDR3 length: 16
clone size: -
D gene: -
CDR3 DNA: TGTGCCAGCAGTTACGGTGGTGGGAGGCGCTCCTACGAGCAGTACTTC
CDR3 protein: CASSYGGGRRSYEQYF

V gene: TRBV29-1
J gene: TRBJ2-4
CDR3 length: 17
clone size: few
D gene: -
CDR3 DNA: TGCAGCGTGGAGGGGACAGTCTCTTCGCTAGCCAAAAACATTCAGTACTTC
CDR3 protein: CSVEGTVSSLAKNIQYF